This T cell receptor (beta chain) was profiled in a study of blood T cell repertoires in COVID-19. About the study: There were acute and convalescent COVID-19 samples, and they came from the United States, Italy and Spain. PBMCs, B-cell-depleted T cells, or T cells provided the cDNA or gDNA that made up the material.

Under the authors' procedure: Amplification with reference gene primers provided the estimates of nucleated cell counts. Libraries were prepared by immunoSEQ multiplex PCR; TCRdb keeps only in-frame clonotypes and omits some of them. That table furnishes V, J and clone size, whereas the DNA furnished D and trimming. The sample carries about 140,000 clones, 70% to 90% recorded once. Sample: peripheral blood. The clonotype comes from a man aged 45-65 years with acute or convalescent COVID-19.

The CDR3 is CASSLYREIETQYF. The CDR3 nucleotides read TGTGCCAGCAGTTTATACAGGGAGATAGAGACCCAGTACTTC. The gene calls are TRBV28 and TRBJ2-5; a weak D match, TRBD1 (6 bases). Germline lookup yields CDR1 MDHEN and CDR2 SYDVKM. Trimming removed 1 base from V and 4 bases from J, with 10 bases in between. There are 14 residues in the CDR3.